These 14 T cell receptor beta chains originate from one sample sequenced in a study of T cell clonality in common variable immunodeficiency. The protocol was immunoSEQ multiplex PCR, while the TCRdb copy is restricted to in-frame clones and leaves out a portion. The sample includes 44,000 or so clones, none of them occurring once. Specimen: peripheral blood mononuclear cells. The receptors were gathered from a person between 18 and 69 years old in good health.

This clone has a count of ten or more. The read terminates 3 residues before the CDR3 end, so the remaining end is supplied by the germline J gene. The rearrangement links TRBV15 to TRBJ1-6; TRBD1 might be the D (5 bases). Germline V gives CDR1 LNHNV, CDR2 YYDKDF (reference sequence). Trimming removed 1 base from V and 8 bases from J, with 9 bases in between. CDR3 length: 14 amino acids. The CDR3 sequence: CATSRVAGDSPLHF. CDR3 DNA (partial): TGTGCCACCAGCAGAGTTGCGGGGGATTCACCC.

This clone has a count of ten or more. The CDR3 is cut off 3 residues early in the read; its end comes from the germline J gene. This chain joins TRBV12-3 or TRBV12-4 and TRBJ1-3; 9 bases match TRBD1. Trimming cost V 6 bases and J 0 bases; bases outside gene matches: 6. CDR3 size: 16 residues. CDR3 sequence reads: CASRRTGAYSGNTIYF. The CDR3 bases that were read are TGTGCCAGCAGAAGGACAGGGGCTTACTCTGGAAACACC.

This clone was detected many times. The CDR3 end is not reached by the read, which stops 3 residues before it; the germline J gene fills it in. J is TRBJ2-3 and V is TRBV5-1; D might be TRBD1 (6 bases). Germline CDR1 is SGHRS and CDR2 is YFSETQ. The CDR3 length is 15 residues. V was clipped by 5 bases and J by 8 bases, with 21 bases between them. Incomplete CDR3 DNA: TGCGCCAGCAGACCCCAGGGGACCAGTTGGTCTACG. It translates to CASRPQGTSWST. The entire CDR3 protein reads CASRPQGTSWSTQYF.

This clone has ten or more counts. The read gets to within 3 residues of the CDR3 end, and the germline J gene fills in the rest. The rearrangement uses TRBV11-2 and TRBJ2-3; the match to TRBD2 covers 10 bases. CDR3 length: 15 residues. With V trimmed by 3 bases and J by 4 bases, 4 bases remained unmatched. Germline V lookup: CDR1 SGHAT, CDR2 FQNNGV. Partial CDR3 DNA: TGTGCCAGCAGCTTCCTAAGCGGGAGGGCAGATACG. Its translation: CASSFLSGRADT. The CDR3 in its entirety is CASSFLSGRADTQYF.

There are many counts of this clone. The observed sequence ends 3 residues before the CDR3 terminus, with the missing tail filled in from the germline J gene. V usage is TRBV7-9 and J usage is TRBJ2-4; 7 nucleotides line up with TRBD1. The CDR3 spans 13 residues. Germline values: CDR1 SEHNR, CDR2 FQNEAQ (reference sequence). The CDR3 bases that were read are TGTGCCAGCAGCTTAGGTGGACAGGTTAAT. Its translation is CASSLGGQVN. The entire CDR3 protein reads CASSLGGQVNQYF.

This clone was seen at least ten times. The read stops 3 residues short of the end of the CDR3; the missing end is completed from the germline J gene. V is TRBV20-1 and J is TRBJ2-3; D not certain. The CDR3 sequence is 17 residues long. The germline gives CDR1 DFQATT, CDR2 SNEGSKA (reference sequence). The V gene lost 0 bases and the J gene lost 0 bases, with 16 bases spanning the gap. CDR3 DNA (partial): TGCAGTGCTAGAGATGAGTTGGGCTTAACTAGCACAGATACG. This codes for CSARDELGLTSTDT. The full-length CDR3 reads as CSARDELGLTSTDTQYF.

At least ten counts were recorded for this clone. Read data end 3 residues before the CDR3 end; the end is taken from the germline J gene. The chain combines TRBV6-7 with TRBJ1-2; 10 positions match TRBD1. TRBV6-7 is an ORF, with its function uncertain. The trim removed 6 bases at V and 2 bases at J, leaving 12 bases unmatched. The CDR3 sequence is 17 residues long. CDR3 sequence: CASRPDRGRGSNYGYTF. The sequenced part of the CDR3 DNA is TGTGCCAGCAGACCAGACAGGGGGCGCGGATCAAACTATGGC.

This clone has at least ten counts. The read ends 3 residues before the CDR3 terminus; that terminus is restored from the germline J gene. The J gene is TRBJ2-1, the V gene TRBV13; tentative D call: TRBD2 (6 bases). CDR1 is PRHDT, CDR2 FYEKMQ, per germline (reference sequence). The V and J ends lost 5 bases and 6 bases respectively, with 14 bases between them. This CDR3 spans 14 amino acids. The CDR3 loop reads CASSQKDGGNEQFF. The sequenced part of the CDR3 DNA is TGTGCCAGCAGCCAAAAAGACGGGGGCAATGAG. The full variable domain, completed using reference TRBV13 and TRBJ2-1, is AAGVIQSPRHLIKEKRETATLKCYPIPRHDTVYWYQQGPGQDPQFLISFYEKMQSDKGSIPDRFSAQQFSDYHSELNMSSLELGDSALYFCASSQKDGGNEQFFGPGTRLTVL.

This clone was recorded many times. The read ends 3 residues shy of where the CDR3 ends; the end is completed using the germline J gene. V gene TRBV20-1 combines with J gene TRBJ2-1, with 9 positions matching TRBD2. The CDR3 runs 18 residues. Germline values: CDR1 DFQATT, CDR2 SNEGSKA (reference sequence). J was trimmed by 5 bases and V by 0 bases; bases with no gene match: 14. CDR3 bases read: TGCAGTGCTAGAGACTCTCGTAGTAGCGGGAGACTTAACAATGAG. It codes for CSARDSRSSGRLNNE. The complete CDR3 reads CSARDSRSSGRLNNEQFF.

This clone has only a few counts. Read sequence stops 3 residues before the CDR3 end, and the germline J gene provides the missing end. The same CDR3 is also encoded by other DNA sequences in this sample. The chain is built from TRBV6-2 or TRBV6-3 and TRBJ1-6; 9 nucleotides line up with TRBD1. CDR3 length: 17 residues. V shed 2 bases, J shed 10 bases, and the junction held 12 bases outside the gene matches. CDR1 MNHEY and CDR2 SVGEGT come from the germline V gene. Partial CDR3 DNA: TGTGCCAGCAGTTACGGGGACGTTGAGACAGGGGGATCACCC. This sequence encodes CASSYGDVETGGSP. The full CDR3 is CASSYGDVETGGSPLHF.

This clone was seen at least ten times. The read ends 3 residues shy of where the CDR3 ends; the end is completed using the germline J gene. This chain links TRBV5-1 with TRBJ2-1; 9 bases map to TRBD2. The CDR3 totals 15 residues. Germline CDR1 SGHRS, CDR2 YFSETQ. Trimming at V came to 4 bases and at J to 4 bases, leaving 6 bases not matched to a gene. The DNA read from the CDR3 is TGCGCCAGCAGCCTCCTCCTAGCGGGGTACAATGAG. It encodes CASSLLLAGYNE. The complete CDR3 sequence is CASSLLLAGYNEQFF.

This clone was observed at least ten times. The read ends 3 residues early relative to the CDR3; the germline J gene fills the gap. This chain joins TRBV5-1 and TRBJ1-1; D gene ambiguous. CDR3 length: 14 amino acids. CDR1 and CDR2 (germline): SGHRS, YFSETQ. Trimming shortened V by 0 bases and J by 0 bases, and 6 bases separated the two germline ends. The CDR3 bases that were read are TGCGCCAGCAGCTTGGGACATCTGAACACTGAA. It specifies CASSLGHLNTE. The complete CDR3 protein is CASSLGHLNTEAFF.

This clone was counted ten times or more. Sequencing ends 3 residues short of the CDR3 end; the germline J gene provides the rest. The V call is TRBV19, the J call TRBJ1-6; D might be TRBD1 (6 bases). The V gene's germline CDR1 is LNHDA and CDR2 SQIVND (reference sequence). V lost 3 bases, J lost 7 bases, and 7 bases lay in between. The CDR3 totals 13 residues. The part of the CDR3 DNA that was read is TGTGCCAGTAGTATTCAGGGGAATTCACCC. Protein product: CASSIQGNSP. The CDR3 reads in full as CASSIQGNSPLHF.

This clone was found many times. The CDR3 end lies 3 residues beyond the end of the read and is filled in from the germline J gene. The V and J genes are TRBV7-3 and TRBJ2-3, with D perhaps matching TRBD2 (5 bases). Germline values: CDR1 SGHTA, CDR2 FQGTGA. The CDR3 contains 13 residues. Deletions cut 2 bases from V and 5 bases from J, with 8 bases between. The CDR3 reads CASSLSSLDTQYF. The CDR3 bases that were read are TGTGCCAGCAGCTTATCTAGCTTAGATACG.